One TCR beta chain is described in this entry. The data are from a study of blood T cell repertoires in COVID-19. Study overall: Samples taken during acute and convalescent COVID-19 were collected in the United States, Italy and Spain.

The method was immunoSEQ multiplex PCR; TCRdb's version includes in-frame clones alone and lacks a portion of them. This table holds under 200,000 clones, more than 75% found once. The ends were cut back, 8 bases at V and 1 base at J, with 8 bases in the middle. Germline V gives CDR1 SNHLY, CDR2 FYNNEI. This CDR3 has 13 residues. Donors were grouped by their self-reported clinical history. The source of this sequence is a man aged 35 to 55 with acute COVID-19. Sample: PBMCs or T cells enriched from blood (not recorded which). The chain combines TRBV2 with TRBJ2-2, with D possibly TRBD1 on 6 matching bases. CDR3 bases: TGTGCCAGCCTGACAGGGAACACCGGGGAGCTGTTTTTT. Translating gives CASLTGNTGELFF.